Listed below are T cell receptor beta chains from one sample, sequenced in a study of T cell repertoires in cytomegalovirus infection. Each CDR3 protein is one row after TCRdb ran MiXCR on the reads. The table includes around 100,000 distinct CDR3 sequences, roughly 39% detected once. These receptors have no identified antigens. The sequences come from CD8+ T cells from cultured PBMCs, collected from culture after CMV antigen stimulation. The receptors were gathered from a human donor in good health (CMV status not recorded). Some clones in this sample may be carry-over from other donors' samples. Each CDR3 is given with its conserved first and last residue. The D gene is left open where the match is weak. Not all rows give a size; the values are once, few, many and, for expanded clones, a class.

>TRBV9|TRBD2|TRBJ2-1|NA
TGTGCCAGCAGCGTAGATTCTGGGGTAGGAGCGGGAGGCAATGAGCAGTTCTTC
CASSVDSGVGAGGNEQFF
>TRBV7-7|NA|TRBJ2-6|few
TGTGCCAGCAGCCCAGGGCCCCCCAGTTCTGGGGCCAACGTCCTGACTTTC
CASSPGPPSSGANVLTF
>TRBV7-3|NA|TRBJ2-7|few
TGTGCCAGCAGCTTAAGGCCCTCCGGTTCTTACGAGCAGTACTTC
CASSLRPSGSYEQYF
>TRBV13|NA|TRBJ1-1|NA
TGTGCCAGCAGTTTGGACAGCCTGGCGGGATACTCGAACACTGAAGCTTTCTTT
CASSLDSLAGYSNTEAFF
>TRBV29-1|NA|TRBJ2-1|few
TGCAGCGCTCAGAGCACCTCCTACAATGAGCAGTTCTTC
CSAQSTSYNEQFF
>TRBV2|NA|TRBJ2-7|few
TGTGCCAGCAGCGGGACCCCCGAGCAGTACTTC
CASSGTPEQYF
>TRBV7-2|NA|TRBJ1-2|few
TGTGCCAGCAGCTTAGATCCGGGGTGGGGTGGCTACACCTTC
CASSLDPGWGGYTF
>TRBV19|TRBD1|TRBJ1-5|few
TGTGCCAGTAGTATAGGTTGGACAGGGGCTAATCAGCCCCAGCATTTT
CASSIGWTGANQPQHF
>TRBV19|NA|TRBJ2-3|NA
TGTGCCAGTAGTATAATGACTACAGATACGCAGTATTTT
CASSIMTTDTQYF
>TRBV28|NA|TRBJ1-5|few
TGTGCCAGCAGTTTATTTCCCCCGCGGGGGCAGCCCCAGCATTTT
CASSLFPPRGQPQHF
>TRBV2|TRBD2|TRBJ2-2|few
TGTGCCAGCAGTGAAAATCGGTTGAGACTAGCGGGGGACTCGAACACCGGGGAGCTGTTTTTT
CASSENRLRLAGDSNTGELFF
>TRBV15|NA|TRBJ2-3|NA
TGTGCCACCAGCAGAGAGGGCCCTCAAGGCACAGATACGCAGTATTTT
CATSREGPQGTDTQYF
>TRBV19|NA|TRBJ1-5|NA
TGTGCCAGTAGTACGGACATCACCGAGCTCAATCCCCAGCATTTT
CASSTDITELNPQHF
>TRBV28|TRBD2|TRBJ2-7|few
TGTGCCAGCAGTCTCGGGTCTAGCGGGGGATCCTACGAGCAGTACTTC
CASSLGSSGGSYEQYF
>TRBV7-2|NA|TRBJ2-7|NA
TGTGCCAGCAGCTTAGCCCACCTCTACGAGCAGTACTTC
CASSLAHLYEQYF
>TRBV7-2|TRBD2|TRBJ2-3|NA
TGTGCCAGCAGCCCGATGGGGGGGGGGACAGATACGCAGTATTTT
CASSPMGGGTDTQYF